Presented here are 21 T cell receptor beta chains from one specimen sequenced in a study of T cells after yellow fever vaccination. MiXCR was run by TCRdb on the 5' RACE reads, yielding one entry per CDR3 protein. The sample holds a few hundred thousand distinct CDR3 sequences; about 17% are singletons and the top ten take around 16%. The specimen was PBMCs, collected less than 6 days after the first yellow fever vaccination. These TCRs come from a man between 18 and 35 years old who received the YFV17D yellow fever vaccine.

The rearrangement links TRBV13 to TRBJ1-1; D remains unclear. Germline CDR1 PRHDT, CDR2 FYEKMQ (reference sequence). V dropped 5 bases and J dropped 5 bases, with 15 bases sitting between them. The CDR3 totals 14 residues. The CDR3 loop reads CASSQYSRETEAFF. CDR3 sequence (DNA): TGTGCCAGCAGCCAATACTCAAGGGAGACTGAAGCTTTCTTT.

As to this clonotype: An end of the junction differs from the germline gene, which may be a read error. The chain employs TRBV12-3 or TRBV12-4 and TRBJ2-7, with unresolved D. The CDR3 contains 15 residues. CDR3 residues: CASSLQTPSSYEPYF. CDR3 coding DNA: TGTGCCAGCAGCCTACAAACACCGAGCTCCTACGAGCCGTACTTC.

This clonotype was seen more than once but under ten times. CDR3: CAWSVGHQETQYF. Here the CDR3 DNA reads TGTGCCTGGAGTGTTGGGCACCAAGAGACCCAGTACTTC. This chain joins TRBV30 and TRBJ2-5; unclear D gene. V shed 0 bases and J shed 0 bases, with 5 bases lying between them. The CDR3 covers 13 residues. Germline V lookup: CDR1 GTSNPN, CDR2 SVGIG (reference sequence).

V gene TRBV4-1 combines with J gene TRBJ2-2; TRBD2 matches at 11 bases. Germline trimming cut 3 bases from V and 2 bases from J; bases unmatched to any gene: 5. Germline V gives CDR1 MGHRA, CDR2 YSYEKL. This CDR3 comprises 17 residues. CDR3 DNA sequence: TGCGCCAGCAGCCACCCAACTAGCGGGGGAAACACCGGGGAGCTGTTTTTT. Its translation is CASSHPTSGGNTGELFF.

The chain couples TRBV6-1 to TRBJ2-7, with TRBD1 identical over 7 bases. V was clipped by 6 bases and J by 2 bases; unmatched bases: 4. Germline CDR1 is MNHNS and CDR2 is SASEGT. The CDR3 totals 13 residues. The CDR3: CASRDRWAYEQYF. CDR3 DNA sequence: TGTGCCAGCAGGGACAGGTGGGCCTACGAGCAGTACTTC.

This chain connects TRBV5-1 to TRBJ1-4; tentative D call: TRBD1 (6 bases). The CDR3 length is 16 residues. Germline V CDR1 and CDR2: SGHRS, YFSETQ. V lost 2 bases to trimming and J lost 0 bases, with 11 bases between them. For the CDR3, the DNA is TGCGCCAGCAGCTTAGTTGGACAGACAACTAATGAAAAACTGTTTTTT. This encodes CASSLVGQTTNEKLFF.

The sample holds many counts of this clonotype. The junction departs from the called germline gene at one end, perhaps through a read error. This chain connects TRBV4-2 to TRBJ2-5; TRBD2 aligns across 8 bases. CDR3 length equals 15 residues. Per the germline V gene, CDR1 is LGHNA and CDR2 is YNFKEQ. The CDR3 DNA follows: TGCGCCAGCAGCCAAGATCGGGGGGGTCAAGAGACCCAGTACTTC. Its translation is CASSQDRGGQETQYF.

This chain connects TRBV6-2 or TRBV6-3 to TRBJ2-7, with D unclear. From germline, CDR1 is MNHEY and CDR2 SVGEGT. The CDR3 extends over 14 amino acids. V was cut by 4 bases and J by 0 bases, with 10 bases left in between. CDR3 loop: CASSSPGASYEQYV. CDR3 DNA: TGTGCCAGCAGTTCGCCCGGAGCCTCCTACGAGCAGTACGTC.

This chain links TRBV5-4 with TRBJ2-3; no definite D call. The germline V and J ends were trimmed by 0 bases and 2 bases, with 13 bases remaining between them. Per the germline V gene, CDR1 is SGHNT and CDR2 is YYREEE (reference sequence). This CDR3 has 16 amino acids. CDR3 in DNA: TGTGCCAGCAGCTTGGAAGGCAGTTTAGACACAGATACGCAGTATTTT. This codes for CASSLEGSLDTDTQYF.

V usage is TRBV7-9 and J usage is TRBJ1-1; 9 nucleotides line up with TRBD1. The germline V gene encodes CDR1 SEHNR and CDR2 FQNEAQ (reference sequence). The CDR3 loop spans 13 amino acids. Trimming cost V 5 bases and J 10 bases; bases outside gene matches: 8. CDR3 residues: CASSLRTGERAFF. The DNA of the CDR3 is TGTGCCAGCAGCCTCAGGACAGGGGAGAGAGCTTTCTTT.

This clonotype appeared many times. J is TRBJ1-1 and V is TRBV7-9, with 7 positions matching TRBD1. V shed 5 bases and J 5 bases; nucleotides not matched to a gene: 5. CDR1 is SEHNR and CDR2 is FQNEAQ in the germline V gene (reference sequence). The CDR3 contains 13 residues. This CDR3 is CASSAQGETEAFF. DNA for the CDR3: TGTGCCAGCAGCGCGCAGGGGGAAACTGAAGCTTTCTTT.

The V call is TRBV6-1, the J call TRBJ1-1; 7 bases agree with TRBD1. CDR1 is MNHNS and CDR2 is SASEGT in the germline V gene. This CDR3 region has 14 residues. The V gene end was trimmed by 5 bases and the J gene end by 9 bases; junction bases not matched to a gene: 12. The CDR3 region has the DNA TGTGCCAGCAGTAGCGGAACGCAGGGGGTCAAAGCTTTCTTT. This gives the protein CASSSGTQGVKAFF.

The chain joins TRBV7-9 to TRBJ1-1, with TRBD1 matching over 9 bases. Germline V gene lookup returns CDR1 SEHNR and CDR2 FQNEAQ (reference sequence). V trimming: 1 base; J trimming: 4 bases; junction bases outside the gene matches: 4. This CDR3 region has 15 residues. CDR3 protein: CASSLVLGQGTEAFF. The CDR3 DNA sequence: TGTGCCAGCAGCTTAGTTTTGGGACAGGGCACTGAAGCTTTCTTT.

The genes are TRBV6-2 or TRBV6-3 and TRBJ1-1; TRBD1 matches 10 bases. The CDR3 runs 13 residues. Looked up from germline, CDR1 is MNHEY and CDR2 is SVGEGT. J gave up 5 bases and V 10 bases, and 7 bases lay outside the gene matches. CDR3 coding DNA: TGTGCCACCACCTGGACAGGGGGGACTGAAGCTTTCTTT. Protein: CATTWTGGTEAFF.

This chain joins TRBV18 and TRBJ2-7, with D unclear. V lost 2 bases and J 4 bases, leaving 6 bases between the germline ends. This CDR3 has 12 amino acids. Germline V lookup: CDR1 KGHSH, CDR2 LQKENI. CDR3 loop: CASSPNRYEQYF. CDR3 in DNA: TGTGCCAGCTCACCAAATAGGTACGAGCAGTACTTC.

This rearrangement joins TRBV2 to TRBJ2-7; D uncertain. The germline V and J ends were trimmed by 0 bases and 2 bases, with 14 bases remaining between them. CDR3 size: 16 residues. Per the germline V gene, CDR1 is SNHLY and CDR2 is FYNNEI. CDR3: CASSEARLVIAYEQYF. CDR3 DNA: TGTGCCAGCAGTGAAGCGCGTCTAGTTATTGCCTACGAGCAGTACTTC.

This chain joins TRBV7-2 and TRBJ2-2; D may be TRBD1 (6 bases). Germline-derived CDR1 and CDR2 are SGHTA and FQGNSA. This CDR3 region has 16 residues. V lost 5 bases and J 1 base, leaving 14 bases between the germline ends. This chain's CDR3 is CASSELTGMNTGELFF. CDR3 nucleotides: TGTGCCAGCAGCGAACTGACAGGAATGAACACCGGGGAGCTGTTTTTT.

The J gene is TRBJ2-2, the V gene TRBV6-1; perhaps TRBD1 as D (5 bases). V was cut by 6 bases and J by 4 bases, with 12 bases left in between. The CDR3 sequence is 14 residues long. Germline values: CDR1 MNHNS, CDR2 SASEGT. The CDR3 protein is CASRPGHFTGELFF. The CDR3 DNA is TGTGCCAGCAGACCCGGACACTTCACCGGGGAGCTGTTTTTT.

V and J are TRBV7-9 and TRBJ1-4; D not resolved. Germline CDR1 reads SEHNR; CDR2 reads FQNEAQ (reference sequence). Trimming took 1 base from V and 4 from J, leaving 13 bases between them. This CDR3 region has 16 residues. Here the CDR3 DNA reads TGTGCCAGCAGCTTAGGGCGGGCCGTGGGTAATGAAAAACTGTTTTTT. Protein: CASSLGRAVGNEKLFF. Combining the CDR3 with reference TRBV7-9 and TRBJ1-4 gives the whole variable domain DTGVSQNPRHKITKRGQNVTFRCDPISEHNRLYWYRQTLGQGPEFLTYFQNEAQLEKSRLLSDRFSAERPKGSFSTLEIQRTEQGDSAMYLCASSLGRAVGNEKLFFGSGTQLSVL.

This clonotype was seen a handful of times. The rearrangement uses TRBV6-5 and TRBJ2-7, with 8 bases identical to TRBD1. V trimming: 8 bases; J trimming: 3 bases; junction bases outside the gene matches: 9. Germline lookup yields CDR1 MNHEY and CDR2 SVGAGI. The CDR3 is 14 residues long. The CDR3 reads CASGWAGGGYEQYV. CDR3 nucleotide sequence: TGTGCCAGCGGTTGGGCAGGGGGCGGCTACGAGCAGTACGTC.

In this sample, this clonotype turned up a few times. V usage is TRBV9 and J usage is TRBJ2-6; tentatively, D is TRBD1 (5 bases). V lost 0 bases and J 4 bases, leaving 14 bases between the germline ends. The CDR3 is 17 residues long. In germline, CDR1 is SGDLS, CDR2 YYNGEE. CDR3 protein: CASSVDWGAWGANVLTF. In DNA form, the CDR3 reads TGTGCCAGCAGCGTAGATTGGGGCGCGTGGGGGGCCAACGTCCTGACTTTC. Looking up the rest from reference TRBV9 and TRBJ2-6 gives the full variable domain: DSGVTQTPKHLITATGQRVTLRCSPRSGDLSVYWYQQSLDQGLQFLIQYYNGEERAKGNILERFSAQQFPDLHSELNLSSLELGDSALYFCASSVDWGAWGANVLTFGAGSRLTVL.